This TCR beta chain was obtained from a study of human T cells and chemical hapten exposure. About the study: In the sensitization step, 2% DPC was placed on about 2 cm by about 2 cm of upper inner arm skin.

Each CDR3 protein is one row after TCRdb ran MiXCR on the RACE reads. The sample has approximately 52,000 distinct CDR3 sequences, roughly a tenth seen once. The CDR3 runs to 12 residues. Trimming took off 2 bases at V and 4 bases at J, with 5 bases between the two ends. The V gene's germline CDR1 is MNHNS and CDR2 SASEGT. Specified time point: pre-sensitization, week 0. Treatment described: therapeutic diphenylcyclopropenone sensitization with weekly scalp DPC. The material was whole blood, obtained in connection with sensitization to the hapten diphenylcyclopropenone (DPC). The TCR was taken from a woman in her forties with alopecia areata. Some clones in this sample may be carry-over from other donors' samples. The chain joins TRBV6-1 to TRBJ1-1; D not resolved. CDR3 DNA: TGTGCCAGCAGTGAATACAGCACTGAAGCTTTCTTT. Translation gives CASSEYSTEAFF.